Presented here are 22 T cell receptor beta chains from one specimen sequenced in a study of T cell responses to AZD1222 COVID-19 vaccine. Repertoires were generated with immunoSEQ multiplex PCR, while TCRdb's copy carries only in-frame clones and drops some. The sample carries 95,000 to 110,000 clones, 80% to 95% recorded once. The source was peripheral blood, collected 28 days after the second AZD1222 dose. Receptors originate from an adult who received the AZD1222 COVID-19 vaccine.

The CDR3 spells CASTQSGATGELFF. The CDR3 DNA reads TGTGCCAGCACCCAAAGCGGAGCCACCGGGGAGCTGTTTTTT. The rearrangement joins TRBV7-2 to TRBJ2-2, with D possibly being TRBD2 (5 bases). The CDR3 length is 14 residues. CDR1 is SGHTA, CDR2 FQGNSA, per germline. Trimming left V 7 bases short and J 4 bases short, with 13 bases between.

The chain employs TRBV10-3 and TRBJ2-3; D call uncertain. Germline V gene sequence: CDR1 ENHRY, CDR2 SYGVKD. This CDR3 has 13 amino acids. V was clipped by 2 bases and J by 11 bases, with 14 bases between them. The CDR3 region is CAISEGASIGQYF. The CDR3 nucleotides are TGTGCCATCAGTGAGGGCGCCAGCATAGGGCAGTATTTT.

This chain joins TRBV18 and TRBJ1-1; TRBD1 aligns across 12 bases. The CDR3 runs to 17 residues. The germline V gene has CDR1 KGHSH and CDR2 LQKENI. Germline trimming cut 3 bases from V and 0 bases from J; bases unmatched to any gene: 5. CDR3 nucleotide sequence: TGTGCCAGCTCACCTCGTCGGGACAGGGGGCTGAACACTGAAGCTTTCTTT. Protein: CASSPRRDRGLNTEAFF.

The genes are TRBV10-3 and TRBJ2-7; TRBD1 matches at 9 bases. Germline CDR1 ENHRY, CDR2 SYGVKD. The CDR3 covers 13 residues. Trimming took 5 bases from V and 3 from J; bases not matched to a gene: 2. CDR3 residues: CAISWDRDYEQYF. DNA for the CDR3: TGTGCCATCAGTTGGGACAGGGACTACGAGCAGTACTTC.

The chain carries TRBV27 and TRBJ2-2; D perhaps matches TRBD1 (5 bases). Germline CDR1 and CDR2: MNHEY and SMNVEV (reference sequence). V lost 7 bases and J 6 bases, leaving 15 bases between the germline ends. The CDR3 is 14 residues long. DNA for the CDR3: TGTGCCAGCATCTCGGCAGGGATATCCGGGGAGCTGTTTTTT. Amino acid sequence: CASISAGISGELFF.

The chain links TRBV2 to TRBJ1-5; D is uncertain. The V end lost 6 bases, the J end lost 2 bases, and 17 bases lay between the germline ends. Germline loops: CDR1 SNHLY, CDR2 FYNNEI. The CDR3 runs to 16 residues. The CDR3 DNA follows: TGTGCCAGCAGGCTAAGACGGACCCCTGGCAATCAGCCCCAGCATTTT. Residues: CASRLRRTPGNQPQHF.

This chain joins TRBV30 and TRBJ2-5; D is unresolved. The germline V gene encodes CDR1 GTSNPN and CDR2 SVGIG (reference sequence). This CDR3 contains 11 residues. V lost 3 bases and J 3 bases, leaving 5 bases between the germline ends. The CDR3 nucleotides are TGTGCCTGGAGAGCAGAAGAGACCCAGTACTTC. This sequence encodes CAWRAEETQYF. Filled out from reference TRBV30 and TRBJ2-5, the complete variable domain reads SQTIHQWPATLVQPVGSPLSLECTVEGTSNPNLYWYRQAAGRGLQLLFYSVGIGQISSEVPQNLSASRPQDRQFILSSKKLLLSDSGFYLCAWRAEETQYFGPGTRLLVL.

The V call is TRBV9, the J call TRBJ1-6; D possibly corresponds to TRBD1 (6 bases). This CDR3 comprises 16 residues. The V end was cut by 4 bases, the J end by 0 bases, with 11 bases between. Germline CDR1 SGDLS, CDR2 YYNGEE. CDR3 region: CASSLRDTSYNSPLHF. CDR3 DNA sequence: TGTGCCAGCAGCTTACGGGACACCTCCTATAATTCACCCCTCCACTTT.

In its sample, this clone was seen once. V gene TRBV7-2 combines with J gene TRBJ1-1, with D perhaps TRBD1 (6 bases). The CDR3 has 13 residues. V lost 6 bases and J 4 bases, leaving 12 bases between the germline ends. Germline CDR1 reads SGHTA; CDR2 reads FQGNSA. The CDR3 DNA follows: TGTGCCAGCAGAAAGGGGGGGACCACTGAAGCTTTCTTT. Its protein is CASRKGGTTEAFF.

CDR3 residues: CASSQGVDSRTDTQYF. As DNA, the CDR3 is TGTGCCAGCAGCCAAGGGGTGGACTCCCGCACAGATACGCAGTATTTT. The chain employs TRBV3-1 (or the pseudogene TRBV3-2) and TRBJ2-3; D perhaps matches TRBD2 (5 bases). The germline V gene encodes CDR1 LGHDT and CDR2 YNNKEL (reference sequence). The CDR3 consists of 16 residues. The V end lost 1 base, the J end lost 1 base, and 12 bases lay between the germline ends.

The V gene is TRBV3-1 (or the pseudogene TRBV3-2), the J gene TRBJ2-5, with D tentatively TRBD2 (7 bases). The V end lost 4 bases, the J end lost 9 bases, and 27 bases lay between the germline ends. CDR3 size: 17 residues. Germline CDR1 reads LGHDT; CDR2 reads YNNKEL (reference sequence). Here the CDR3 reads CASSRKPSARGGWAQYF. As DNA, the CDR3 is TGTGCCAGCAGCCGAAAGCCCTCAGCGAGGGGGGGCTGGGCCCAGTACTTC.

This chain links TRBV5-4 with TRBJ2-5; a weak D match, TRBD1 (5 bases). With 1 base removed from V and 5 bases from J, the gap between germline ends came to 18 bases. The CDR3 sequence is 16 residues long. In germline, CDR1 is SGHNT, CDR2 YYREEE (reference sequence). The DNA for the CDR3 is TGTGCCAGCAGCTTGCTCTCGGGCAGGGTCGGTGAGACCCAGTACTTC. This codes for CASSLLSGRVGETQYF.

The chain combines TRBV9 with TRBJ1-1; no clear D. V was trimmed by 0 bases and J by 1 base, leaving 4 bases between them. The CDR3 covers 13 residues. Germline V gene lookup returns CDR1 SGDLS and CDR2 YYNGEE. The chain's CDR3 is CASSVVPNTEAFF. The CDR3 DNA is TGTGCCAGCAGCGTAGTCCCGAACACTGAAGCTTTCTTT. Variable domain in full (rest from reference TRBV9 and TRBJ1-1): DSGVTQTPKHLITATGQRVTLRCSPRSGDLSVYWYQQSLDQGLQFLIQYYNGEERAKGNILERFSAQQFPDLHSELNLSSLELGDSALYFCASSVVPNTEAFFGQGTRLTVV.

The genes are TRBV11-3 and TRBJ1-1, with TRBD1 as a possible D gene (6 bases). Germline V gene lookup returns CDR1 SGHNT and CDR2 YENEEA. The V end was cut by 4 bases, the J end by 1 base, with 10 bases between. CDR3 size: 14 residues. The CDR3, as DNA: TGTGCCAGCAGCTCTGGAGGGGGGAACACTGAAGCTTTCTTT. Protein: CASSSGGGNTEAFF.

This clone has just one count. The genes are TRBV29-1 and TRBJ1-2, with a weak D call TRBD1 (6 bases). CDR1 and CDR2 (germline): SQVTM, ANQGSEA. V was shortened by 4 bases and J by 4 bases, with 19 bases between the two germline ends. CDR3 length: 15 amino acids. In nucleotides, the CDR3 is TGCAGCGTTGGGTTTAGGGGGGGCGACGGCTATGGCTACACCTTC. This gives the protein CSVGFRGGDGYGYTF.

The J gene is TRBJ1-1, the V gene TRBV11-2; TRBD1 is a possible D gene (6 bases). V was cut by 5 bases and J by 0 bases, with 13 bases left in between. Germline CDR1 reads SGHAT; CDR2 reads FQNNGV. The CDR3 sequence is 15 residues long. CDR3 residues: CASSPSGVVNTEAFF. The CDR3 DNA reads TGTGCCAGCAGCCCATCAGGGGTGGTGAACACTGAAGCTTTCTTT.

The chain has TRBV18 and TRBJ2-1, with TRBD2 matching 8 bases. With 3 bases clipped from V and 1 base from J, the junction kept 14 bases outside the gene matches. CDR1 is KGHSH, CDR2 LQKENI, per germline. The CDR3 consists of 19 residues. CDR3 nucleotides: TGTGCCAGCTCACCTCGGGGGGGCCACGATTACAATTCCTACAATGAGCAGTTCTTC. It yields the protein CASSPRGGHDYNSYNEQFF.

CDR3 loop: CASSPRGVANTGELFF. The CDR3 DNA sequence: TGTGCCAGCAGCCCGCGTGGAGTCGCGAACACCGGGGAGCTGTTTTTT. The gene calls are TRBV3-1 (or the pseudogene TRBV3-2) and TRBJ2-2; D remains unclear. The germline CDR1 and CDR2 sequences are LGHDT and YNNKEL (reference sequence). CDR3 length equals 16 residues. Trimming shortened V by 4 bases and J by 0 bases, and 12 bases separated the two germline ends.

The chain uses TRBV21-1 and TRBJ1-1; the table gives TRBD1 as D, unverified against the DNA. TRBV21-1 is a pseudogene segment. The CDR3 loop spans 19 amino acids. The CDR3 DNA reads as TGTGCCAGCACTCACCAGGTGATGGGGGCAATTAAATTGGACACTGAAGCTTTCTTT. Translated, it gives CASTHQVMGAIKLDTEAFF.

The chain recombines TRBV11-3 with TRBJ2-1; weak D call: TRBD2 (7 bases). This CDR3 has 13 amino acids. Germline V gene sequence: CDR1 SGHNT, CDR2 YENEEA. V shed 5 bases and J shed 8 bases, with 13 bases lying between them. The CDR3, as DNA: TGTGCCAGCAGCGGAACGGGGGGCTATGAGCAGTTCTTC. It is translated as CASSGTGGYEQFF.

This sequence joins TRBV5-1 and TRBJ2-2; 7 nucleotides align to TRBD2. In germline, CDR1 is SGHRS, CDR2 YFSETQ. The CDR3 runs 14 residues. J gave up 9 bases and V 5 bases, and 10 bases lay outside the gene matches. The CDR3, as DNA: TGCGCCAGCAGACCTAGCGGTGGTAGCTGGGAGCTGTTTTTT. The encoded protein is CASRPSGGSWELFF.

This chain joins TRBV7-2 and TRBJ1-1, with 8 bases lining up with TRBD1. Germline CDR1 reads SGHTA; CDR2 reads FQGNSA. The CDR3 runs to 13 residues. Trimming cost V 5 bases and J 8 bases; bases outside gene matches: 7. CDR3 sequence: CASSAWTGREAFF. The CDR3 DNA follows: TGTGCCAGCAGCGCATGGACAGGGCGGGAAGCTTTCTTT.